The rows below give T cell receptor beta chains drawn from one sample of a study of blood T cell repertoires in COVID-19. Sequencing used immunoSEQ multiplex PCR; TCRdb keeps in-frame clones, though not all of them. This sample yields 25,000 to 35,000 clones, of which roughly 84% are seen a single time; about 16% belongs to the top ten. The sample comprised peripheral blood. The receptors come from a man aged 70-80 years with active COVID-19. Both conserved end residues are part of each CDR3. Fields, in order: D gene, V gene, CDR3 length, clone size, J gene, CDR3 DNA, CDR3 protein. A D gene is named only where the DNA matches it firmly. Not all rows give a size; the values are once, few, many and, for expanded clones, a class.

d_gene: TRBD2; v_gene: TRBV28; len: 15; abundance: .; j_gene: TRBJ2-3; CDR3nt: TGTGCCATCATCTCAGACGAGGGGAGGGCAGATACGCAGTATTTT; CDR3aa: CAIISDEGRADTQYF
d_gene: TRBD1; v_gene: TRBV3-1/TRBV3-2; len: 14; abundance: once; j_gene: TRBJ1-1; CDR3nt: TGTGCCAGCAATAAGGGGGCTCGGAACACTGAAGCTTTCTTT; CDR3aa: CASNKGARNTEAFF
d_gene: .; v_gene: TRBV10-1; len: 17; abundance: .; j_gene: TRBJ1-6; CDR3nt: TGCGCCAGCAGTGCGGGATCGAGGGGAGGTTATAATTCACCCCTCCACTTT; CDR3aa: CASSAGSRGGYNSPLHF
d_gene: TRBD2; v_gene: TRBV11-3; len: 14; abundance: .; j_gene: TRBJ2-3; CDR3nt: TGTGCCAGCAGCCCGTTAGCGGGGGCCTATACGCAGTATTTT; CDR3aa: CASSPLAGAYTQYF
d_gene: TRBD2; v_gene: TRBV5-1; len: 18; abundance: .; j_gene: TRBJ2-1; CDR3nt: TGCGCCAGCAGCTTGGGGGACTATCTTGGGATTTCCTACAATGAGCAGTTCTTC; CDR3aa: CASSLGDYLGISYNEQFF
d_gene: TRBD1; v_gene: TRBV5-4; len: 13; abundance: few; j_gene: TRBJ1-6; CDR3nt: TGTGCCAGCGGGACAGGGGGCAGGTCACCCCTCCACTTT; CDR3aa: CASGTGGRSPLHF
d_gene: .; v_gene: TRBV5-1; len: 13; abundance: once; j_gene: TRBJ2-7; CDR3nt: TGCGCCAGCAGCTTGGCCAGTACCTACGAGCAGTACTTC; CDR3aa: CASSLASTYEQYF
d_gene: TRBD1; v_gene: TRBV7-9; len: 18; abundance: .; j_gene: TRBJ2-3; CDR3nt: TGTGCCAGCAGCTTTCTCCCACAGGGGAACGGGGGCACAGATACGCAGTATTTT; CDR3aa: CASSFLPQGNGGTDTQYF
d_gene: .; v_gene: TRBV15; len: 15; abundance: .; j_gene: TRBJ2-7; CDR3nt: TGTGCCACCAGCAGAAAAAACGGGTCCTTCTACGAGCAGTACTTC; CDR3aa: CATSRKNGSFYEQYF
d_gene: TRBD2; v_gene: TRBV6-5; len: 15; abundance: .; j_gene: TRBJ2-7; CDR3nt: TGTGCCAGCAGCGAGGGACTAGCGGAAAACTACGAGCAGTACTTC; CDR3aa: CASSEGLAENYEQYF
d_gene: .; v_gene: TRBV11-2; len: 12; abundance: few; j_gene: TRBJ1-2; CDR3nt: TGTGCCAGCAGCTTAGGCCGGGATGGCTACACCTTC; CDR3aa: CASSLGRDGYTF
d_gene: .; v_gene: TRBV11-3; len: 14; abundance: .; j_gene: TRBJ1-6; CDR3nt: TGTGCCAGCAGCTTAGATCCGGGGAATTCACCCCTCCACTTT; CDR3aa: CASSLDPGNSPLHF
d_gene: .; v_gene: TRBV18; len: 13; abundance: .; j_gene: TRBJ1-5; CDR3nt: TGTGCCAGCTCACCCGGAGGGAATCAGCCCCAGCATTTT; CDR3aa: CASSPGGNQPQHF
d_gene: .; v_gene: TRBV14; len: 16; abundance: .; j_gene: TRBJ2-2; CDR3nt: TGTGCCAGCAGCCAAGTCACGGGAAGGGACACCGGGGAGCTGTTTTTT; CDR3aa: CASSQVTGRDTGELFF
d_gene: .; v_gene: TRBV5-1; len: 14; abundance: .; j_gene: TRBJ1-4; CDR3nt: TGCGCCAGCAGGGAAGGGGGTTCTAATGAAAAACTGTTTTTT; CDR3aa: CASREGGSNEKLFF
d_gene: .; v_gene: TRBV18; len: 15; abundance: once; j_gene: TRBJ2-7; CDR3nt: TGTGCCAGCTCAGTGTCGGGGGAGGCCTCCTACGAGCAGTACTTC; CDR3aa: CASSVSGEASYEQYF
d_gene: .; v_gene: TRBV5-6; len: 13; abundance: .; j_gene: TRBJ1-5; CDR3nt: TGTGCCAGCAGCTTGGAGGGGTTCGGGCCCCAGCATTTT; CDR3aa: CASSLEGFGPQHF